The sequence of this T cell receptor beta chain was determined in a study of T-cell memory formation after mild COVID-19. TCRdb re-derived calls from the 5' RACE reads in MiXCR, one entry per CDR3 protein. Here the sample spans 540,000 or so distinct CDR3 sequences, over 20% being singletons. The sample holds a few counts of this clonotype. The CDR3 runs 15 residues. V was shortened by 0 bases and J by 4 bases, with 13 bases between the two germline ends. Looked up from germline, CDR1 is SGHDT and CDR2 is YYEEEE. Sequenced: PBMCs or a T cell subset sorted from them (not recorded which). The TCR sequence derives from an adult woman who had mild COVID-19 (a few samples of this study predate the infection). Cell type and time point are not known. The J gene is TRBJ2-5, the V gene TRBV5-6; D is unclear. The CDR3 coding sequence is TGTGCCAGCAGCTTGGCCCTGGGCGGCCTAGAGACCCAGTACTTC. Amino acid sequence: CASSLALGGLETQYF.